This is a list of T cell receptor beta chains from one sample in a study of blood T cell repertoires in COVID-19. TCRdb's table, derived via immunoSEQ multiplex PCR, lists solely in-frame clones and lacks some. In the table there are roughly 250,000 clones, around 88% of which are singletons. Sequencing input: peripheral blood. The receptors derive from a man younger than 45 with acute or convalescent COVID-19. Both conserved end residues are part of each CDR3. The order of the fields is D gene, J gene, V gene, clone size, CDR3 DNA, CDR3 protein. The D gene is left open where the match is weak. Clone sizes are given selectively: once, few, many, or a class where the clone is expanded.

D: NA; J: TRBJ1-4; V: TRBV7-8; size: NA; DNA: TGTGCCAGCAGCTTATACACCCGGTTGGAGGAAAAACTGTTTTTT; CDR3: CASSLYTRLEEKLFF
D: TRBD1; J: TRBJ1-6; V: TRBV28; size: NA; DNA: TGTGCCAGCAGTTTAGGCCTCCAGGGACAGGGGGTTCTCCATTCACCCCTCCACTTT; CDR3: CASSLGLQGQGVLHSPLHF
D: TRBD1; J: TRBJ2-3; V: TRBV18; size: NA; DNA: TGTGCCAGCTCGCTTATAGGACCGGTGGGACAGGGAACAGATACGCAGTATTTT; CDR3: CASSLIGPVGQGTDTQYF
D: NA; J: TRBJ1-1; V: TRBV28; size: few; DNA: TGTGCCAGCACCCCGCCCCGGGGGAGCTCTTTCTTT; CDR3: CASTPPRGSSFF
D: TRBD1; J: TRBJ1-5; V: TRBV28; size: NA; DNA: TGTGCCAGCAGCACGACAGGGGCCGTTCAGCCCCAGCATTTT; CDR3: CASSTTGAVQPQHF
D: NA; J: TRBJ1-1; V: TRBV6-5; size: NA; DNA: TGTGCCAGCAGTTCCTCTCGCGGGGGGAGGTCTGAAGCTTTCTTT; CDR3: CASSSSRGGRSEAFF
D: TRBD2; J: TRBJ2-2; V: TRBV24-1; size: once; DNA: TGTGCCACAGGGACCCGGCTAGCGGGAGACACCGGGGAGCTGTTTTTT; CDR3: CATGTRLAGDTGELFF
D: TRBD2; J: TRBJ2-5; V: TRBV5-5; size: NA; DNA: TGTGCCAGCAGCTTGTTCCTAGCGGGGGCAGAGACCCAGTACTTC; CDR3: CASSLFLAGAETQYF
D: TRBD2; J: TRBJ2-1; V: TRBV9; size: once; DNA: TGTGCCAGCAGCGCCCGCGTTACTACGGGAGGCTCCCACAATGAGCAGTTCTTC; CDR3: CASSARVTTGGSHNEQFF
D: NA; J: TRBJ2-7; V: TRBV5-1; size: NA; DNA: TGCGCCAGCAGCTTGGAGGAGGACCTCGAGCAGTACTTC; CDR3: CASSLEEDLEQYF
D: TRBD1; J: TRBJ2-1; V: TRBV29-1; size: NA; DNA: TGCAGCGTCCGGGACAGCCTTTTCAATGAGCAGTTCTTC; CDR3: CSVRDSLFNEQFF
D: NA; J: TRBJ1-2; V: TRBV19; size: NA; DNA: TGTGCCAGTAGGCATAGTGGAGGGCGGTATGGCTACACCTTC; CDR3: CASRHSGGRYGYTF
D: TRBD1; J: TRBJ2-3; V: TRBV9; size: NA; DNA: TGTGCCAGCAGCCCCCACCCGACAGGGGTTGCAGATACGCAGTATTTT; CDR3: CASSPHPTGVADTQYF
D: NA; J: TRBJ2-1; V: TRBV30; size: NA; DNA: TGTGCTCTAGCTGATGAGCAGTTCTTC; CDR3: CALADEQFF
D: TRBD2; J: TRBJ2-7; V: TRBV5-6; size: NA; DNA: TGTGCCAGCAGCTTCACCGGGACTAGCGGGGTAAACGAGCAGTACTTC; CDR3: CASSFTGTSGVNEQYF
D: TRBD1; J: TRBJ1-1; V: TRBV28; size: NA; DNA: TGTGCCAGCAGGACCACAGGGGGGCACACTGAAGCTTTCTTT; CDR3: CASRTTGGHTEAFF
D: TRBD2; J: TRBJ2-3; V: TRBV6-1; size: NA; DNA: TGTGCCAGCAGTGAAGTAGTAGCGGGGGGGCCGTCTACAGATACGCAGTATTTT; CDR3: CASSEVVAGGPSTDTQYF
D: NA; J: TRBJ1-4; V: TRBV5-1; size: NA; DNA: TGCGCCAGCAGCGAAAGGGAGGGTGAAAAACTGTTTTTT; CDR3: CASSEREGEKLFF
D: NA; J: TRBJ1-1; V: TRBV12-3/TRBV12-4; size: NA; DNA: TGTGCCAGCAGTTTAAAGAGGAACACTGAAGCTTTCTTT; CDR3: CASSLKRNTEAFF
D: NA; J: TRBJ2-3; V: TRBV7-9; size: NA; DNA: TGTGCCAGCAGCTTCGTGGGAGGATTTGCAGATACGCAGTATTTT; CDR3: CASSFVGGFADTQYF
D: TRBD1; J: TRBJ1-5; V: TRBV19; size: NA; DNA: TGTGCCAGTAGTATAGTAGGGGGCCGACAGCCCCAGCATTTT; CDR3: CASSIVGGRQPQHF
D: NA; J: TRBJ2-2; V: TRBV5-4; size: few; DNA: TGTGCCAGCAGCTCCAGGGGTCCGAACACCGGGGAGCTGTTTTTT; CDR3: CASSSRGPNTGELFF
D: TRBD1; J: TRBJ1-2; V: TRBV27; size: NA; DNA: TGTGCCAGCAGTTTAACCCCTACAGGGGGAGGCTATGGCTACACCTTC; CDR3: CASSLTPTGGGYGYTF
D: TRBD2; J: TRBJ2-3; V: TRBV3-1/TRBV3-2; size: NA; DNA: TGTGCCAGCAGCCCCTGGACTAGCGGGGGCACAGATACGCAGTATTTT; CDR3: CASSPWTSGGTDTQYF
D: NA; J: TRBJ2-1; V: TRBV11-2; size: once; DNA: TGTGCCAGCAGCCACCCCCAGGGCAGGACGGGGGACAATGAGCAGTTCTTC; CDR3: CASSHPQGRTGDNEQFF
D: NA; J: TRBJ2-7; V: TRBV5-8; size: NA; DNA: TGTGCCAGCAGCCCCGCCTTGGGGGGAGTCTTCGACGAGCAGTACTTC; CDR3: CASSPALGGVFDEQYF
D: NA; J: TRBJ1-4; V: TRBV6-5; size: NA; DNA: TGTGCCAGCAGTTACTCAGGAGCTAATGAAAAACTGTTTTTT; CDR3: CASSYSGANEKLFF
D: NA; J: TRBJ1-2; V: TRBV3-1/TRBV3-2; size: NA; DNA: TGTGCCAGCAGCCATGACTCAGGGGCGCGTGGCTACACCTTC; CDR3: CASSHDSGARGYTF
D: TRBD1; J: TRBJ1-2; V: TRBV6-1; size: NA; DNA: TGTGCCAGCAGTGAGGGGACAGGGCGGTATCATGGCTACACCTTC; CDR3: CASSEGTGRYHGYTF
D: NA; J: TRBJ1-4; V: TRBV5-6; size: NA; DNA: TGTGCCAGCAGCGGAGACCGGGACACAGGTCGTGGAAAACTGTTTTTT; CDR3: CASSGDRDTGRGKLFF
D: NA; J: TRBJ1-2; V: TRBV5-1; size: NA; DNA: TGCGCCAGCAGCCCAGGGACTCCAGGCTATGGCTACACCTTC; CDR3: CASSPGTPGYGYTF
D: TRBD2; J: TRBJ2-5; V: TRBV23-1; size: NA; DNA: TGCGCCAGCAACAAAGGGAGGGCAGGCGAGACCCAGTACTTC; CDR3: CASNKGRAGETQYF
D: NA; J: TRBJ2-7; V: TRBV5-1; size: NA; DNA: TGCGCCAGCAGCTTGGTCCCGGGGAAAGGAGAGCAGTACTTC; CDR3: CASSLVPGKGEQYF
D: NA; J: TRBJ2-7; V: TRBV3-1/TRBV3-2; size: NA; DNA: TGTGCCAGCAGCCTCAGGACAAAATACGAGCAGTACTTC; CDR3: CASSLRTKYEQYF
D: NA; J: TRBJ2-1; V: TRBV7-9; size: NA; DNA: TGTGCCAGCAGTGCGTCTCGTAGCTCCTACAATGAGCAGTTCTTC; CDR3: CASSASRSSYNEQFF
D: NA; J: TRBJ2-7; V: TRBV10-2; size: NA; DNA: TGCGCCAGCAGCGTAACAGGGAGCGAGCAGTACTTC; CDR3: CASSVTGSEQYF
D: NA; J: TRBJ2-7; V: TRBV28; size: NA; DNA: TGTGCCAGCGCTCAGGGCACCTACGAGCAGTACTTC; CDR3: CASAQGTYEQYF
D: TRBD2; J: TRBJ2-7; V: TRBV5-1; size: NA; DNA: TGCGCCAGCAGCGTGACTAGCGGGGGGGCGTCGGCCTACGAGCAGTACTTC; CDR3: CASSVTSGGASAYEQYF
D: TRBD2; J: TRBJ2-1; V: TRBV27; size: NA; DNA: TGTGCCAGCAGTGTCTATCTAGCGGGAGGTACATACAATGAGCAGTTCTTC; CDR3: CASSVYLAGGTYNEQFF
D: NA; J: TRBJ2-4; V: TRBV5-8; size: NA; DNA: TGTGCCAGCAGCTTACGGGAGCTAGCCAAAAACATTCAGTACTTC; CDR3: CASSLRELAKNIQYF
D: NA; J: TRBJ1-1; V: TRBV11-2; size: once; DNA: TGTGCCAGCAGCTTAGCGGGGCGGGGCACTGAAGCTTTCTTT; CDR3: CASSLAGRGTEAFF
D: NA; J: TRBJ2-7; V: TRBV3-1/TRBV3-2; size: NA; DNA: TGTGCCAGCAGCCAAGTCGGGGGGCACGAGCAGTACTTC; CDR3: CASSQVGGHEQYF
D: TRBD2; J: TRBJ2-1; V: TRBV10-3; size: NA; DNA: TGTGCCATCAGTGACAGAGCGGGAGATTACAATGAGCAGTTCTTC; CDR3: CAISDRAGDYNEQFF
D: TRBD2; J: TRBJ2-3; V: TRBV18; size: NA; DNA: TGTGCCAGCTCACCGACCTTACTAGCGGCCGGGGGCACAGATACGCAGTATTTT; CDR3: CASSPTLLAAGGTDTQYF
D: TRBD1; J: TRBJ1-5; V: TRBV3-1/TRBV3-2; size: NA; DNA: TGTGCCAGCAGCCCGGGACAGATTAGCAATCAGCCCCAGCATTTT; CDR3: CASSPGQISNQPQHF
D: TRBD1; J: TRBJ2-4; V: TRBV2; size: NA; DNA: TGTGCCAGCAGCGCCGACAGGGGGTTAGGCATTCAGTACTTC; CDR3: CASSADRGLGIQYF
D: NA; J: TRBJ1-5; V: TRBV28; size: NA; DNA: TGTGCCGGGAACCGGGGTGTAAGTCAGCCCCAGCATTTT; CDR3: CAGNRGVSQPQHF
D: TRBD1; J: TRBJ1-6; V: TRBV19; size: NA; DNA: TGTGCCAGTAGTCCCCAGGGGGCATTAAATTCACCCCTCCACTTT; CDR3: CASSPQGALNSPLHF
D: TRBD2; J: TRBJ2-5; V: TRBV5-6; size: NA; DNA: TGTGCCAGCAGCTTAATACCGGGACTAGGACAAGAGACCCAGTACTTC; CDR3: CASSLIPGLGQETQYF
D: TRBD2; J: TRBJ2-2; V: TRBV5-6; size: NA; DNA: TGTGCCAGCAGCCGCCCAGGACTAGCGGGAGGACACGGGGAGCTGTTTTTT; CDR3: CASSRPGLAGGHGELFF
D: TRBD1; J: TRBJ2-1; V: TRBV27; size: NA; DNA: TGTGCCAGCAGGAGACCGGGACAGAAACCCAATGAGCAGTTCTTC; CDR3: CASRRPGQKPNEQFF
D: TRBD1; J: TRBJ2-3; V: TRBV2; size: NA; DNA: TGTGCCAGCAGTCGGCAGGGGGCATCAGATACGCAGTATTTT; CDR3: CASSRQGASDTQYF